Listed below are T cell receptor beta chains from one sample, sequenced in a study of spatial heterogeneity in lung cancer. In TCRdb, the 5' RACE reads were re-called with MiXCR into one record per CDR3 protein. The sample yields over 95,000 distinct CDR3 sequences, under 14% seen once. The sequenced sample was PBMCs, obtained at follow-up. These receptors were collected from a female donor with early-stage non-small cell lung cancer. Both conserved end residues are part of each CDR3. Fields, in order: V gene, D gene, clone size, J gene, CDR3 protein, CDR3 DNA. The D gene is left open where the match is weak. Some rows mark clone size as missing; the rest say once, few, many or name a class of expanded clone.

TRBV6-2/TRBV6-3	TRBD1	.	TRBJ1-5	CASSTSLGGRGIFGNQPQHF	TGTGCCAGCAGTACATCTCTGGGTGGCAGGGGGATTTTTGGCAATCAGCCCCAGCATTTT
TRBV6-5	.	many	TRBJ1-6	CASSYGRKFNSPLHF	TGTGCCAGCAGTTACGGTCGAAAGTTTAATTCACCCCTCCACTTT
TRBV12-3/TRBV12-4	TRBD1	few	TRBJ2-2	CASTQPGQGHTGELFF	TGTGCCAGCACCCAACCGGGACAGGGACACACCGGGGAGCTGTTTTTT
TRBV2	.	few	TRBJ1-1	CASSVYMNTEAFF	TGTGCCAGCAGTGTTTACATGAACACTGAAGCTTTCTTT
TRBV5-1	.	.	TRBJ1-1	CASSNSPDTEAFF	TGCGCCAGCAGCAATTCCCCCGATACTGAAGCTTTCTTT
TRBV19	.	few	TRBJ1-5	CATRTPDSNQPQHF	TGTGCCACACGGACCCCGGACAGCAATCAGCCCCAGCATTTT
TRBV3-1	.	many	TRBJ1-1	CASSRAATDTEAFF	TGTGCCAGCAGCCGAGCAGCAACCGACACTGAAGCTTTCTTT
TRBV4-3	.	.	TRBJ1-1	CASSGRDTLDTEAFF	TGCGCCAGCAGCGGCCGGGACACCCTGGACACTGAAGCTTTCTTT
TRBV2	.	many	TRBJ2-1	CASTIGVVNEQFF	TGTGCCAGCACCATTGGGGTAGTTAATGAGCAGTTCTTC
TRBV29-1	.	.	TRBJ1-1	CSVEAAENTEAFF	TGCAGCGTTGAGGCAGCTGAAAACACTGAAGCTTTCTTT
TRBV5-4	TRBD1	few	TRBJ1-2	CASSEDRSYGYTF	TGTGCCAGCAGCGAGGACAGGAGCTATGGCTACACCTTC
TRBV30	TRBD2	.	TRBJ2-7	CAWGPGLAGAEQYF	TGTGCCTGGGGGCCGGGACTAGCGGGAGCCGAGCAGTACTTC
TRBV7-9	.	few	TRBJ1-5	CASRGAGDQPQHF	TGTGCCAGCAGAGGGGCAGGGGATCAGCCCCAGCATTTT
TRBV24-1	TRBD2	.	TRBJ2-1	CATSAGLAFYNEQFF	TGTGCCACCAGTGCGGGACTAGCTTTTTACAATGAGCAGTTCTTC